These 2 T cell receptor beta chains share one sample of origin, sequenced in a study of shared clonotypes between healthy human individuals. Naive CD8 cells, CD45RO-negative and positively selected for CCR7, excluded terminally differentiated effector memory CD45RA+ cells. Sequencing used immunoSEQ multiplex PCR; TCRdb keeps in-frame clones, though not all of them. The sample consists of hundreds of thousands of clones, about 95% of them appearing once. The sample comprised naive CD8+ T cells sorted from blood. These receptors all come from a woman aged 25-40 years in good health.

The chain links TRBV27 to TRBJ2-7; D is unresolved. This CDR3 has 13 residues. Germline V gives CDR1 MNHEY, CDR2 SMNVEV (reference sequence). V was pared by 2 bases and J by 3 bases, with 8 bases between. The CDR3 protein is CASSLRARYEQYF. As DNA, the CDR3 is TGTGCCAGCAGTTTAAGGGCCCGCTACGAGCAGTACTTC.

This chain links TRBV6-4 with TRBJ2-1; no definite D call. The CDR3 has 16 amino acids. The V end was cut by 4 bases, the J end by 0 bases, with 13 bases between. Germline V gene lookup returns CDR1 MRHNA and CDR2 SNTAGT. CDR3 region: CASSVSLRTSYNEQFF. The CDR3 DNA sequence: TGTGCCAGCAGTGTTTCCTTACGTACCTCCTACAATGAGCAGTTCTTC.